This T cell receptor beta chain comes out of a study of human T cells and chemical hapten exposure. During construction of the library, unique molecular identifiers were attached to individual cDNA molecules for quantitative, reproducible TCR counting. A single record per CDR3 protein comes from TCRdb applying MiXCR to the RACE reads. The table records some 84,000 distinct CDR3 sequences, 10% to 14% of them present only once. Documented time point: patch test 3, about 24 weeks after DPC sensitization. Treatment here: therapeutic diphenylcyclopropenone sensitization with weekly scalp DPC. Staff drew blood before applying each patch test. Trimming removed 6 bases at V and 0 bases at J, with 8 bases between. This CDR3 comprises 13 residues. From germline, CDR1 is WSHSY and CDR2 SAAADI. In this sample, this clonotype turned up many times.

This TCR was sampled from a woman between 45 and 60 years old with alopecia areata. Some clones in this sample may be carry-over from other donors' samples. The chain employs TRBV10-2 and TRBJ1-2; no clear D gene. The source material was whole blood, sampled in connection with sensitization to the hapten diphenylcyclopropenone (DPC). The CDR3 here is CASSHPPNYGYTF. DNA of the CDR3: TGCGCCAGCAGCCATCCTCCTAACTATGGCTACACCTTC.